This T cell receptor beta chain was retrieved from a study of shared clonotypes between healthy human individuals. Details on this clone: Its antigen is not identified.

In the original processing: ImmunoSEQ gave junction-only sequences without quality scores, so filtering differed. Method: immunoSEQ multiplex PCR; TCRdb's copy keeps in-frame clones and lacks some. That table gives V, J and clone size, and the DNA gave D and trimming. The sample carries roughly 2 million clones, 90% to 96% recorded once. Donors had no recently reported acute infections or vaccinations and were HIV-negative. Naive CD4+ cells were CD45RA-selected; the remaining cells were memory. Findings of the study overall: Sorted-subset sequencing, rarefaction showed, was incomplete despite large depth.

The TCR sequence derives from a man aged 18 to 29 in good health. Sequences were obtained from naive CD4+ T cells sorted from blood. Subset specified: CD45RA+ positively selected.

The CDR3 loop is CASSWAGTSGNEQFF. As DNA, the CDR3 is TGTGCCAGCAGCTGGGCCGGGACTAGCGGAAATGAGCAGTTCTTC. The chain couples TRBV5-4 to TRBJ2-1; 11 positions agree with TRBD2. CDR1 and CDR2 from the germline V gene are SGHNT and YYREEE (reference sequence). The V segment lost 3 bases and the J segment 7 bases; nucleotides outside the gene matches: 6. This CDR3 region has 15 residues.